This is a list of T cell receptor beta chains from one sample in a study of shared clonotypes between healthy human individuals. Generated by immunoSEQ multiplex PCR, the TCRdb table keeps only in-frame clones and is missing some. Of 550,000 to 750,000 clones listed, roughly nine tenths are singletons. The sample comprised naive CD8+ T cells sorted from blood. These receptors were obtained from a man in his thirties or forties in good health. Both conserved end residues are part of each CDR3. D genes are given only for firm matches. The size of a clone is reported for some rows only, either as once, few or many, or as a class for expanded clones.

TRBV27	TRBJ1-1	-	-	TGTGCCAGCAGTTCTGGGGGTATGAACACTGAAGCTTTCTTT	CASSSGGMNTEAFF
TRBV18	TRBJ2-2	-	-	TGTGCCAGCTCACCACCGAGGGTAGCGGATTGGGGAGACGGGGAGCTGTTTTTT	CASSPPRVADWGDGELFF
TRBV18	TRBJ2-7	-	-	TGTGCCAGCTCACCATACAGGTTCTACGAGCAGTACTTC	CASSPYRFYEQYF
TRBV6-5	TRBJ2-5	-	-	TGTGCCAGCAGTTACCAGATTCAAGAGACCCAGTACTTC	CASSYQIQETQYF
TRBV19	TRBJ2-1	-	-	TGTGCCAGTAGTATAGATATGCGGGGCCCAGATGAGCAGTTCTTC	CASSIDMRGPDEQFF
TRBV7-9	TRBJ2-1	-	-	TGTGCCAGCAGCTTAGGGATTCGTGAGCAGTTCTTC	CASSLGIREQFF
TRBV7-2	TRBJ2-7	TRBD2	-	TGTGCCAGCAGCTTCGGGACTAGCGGGTCTTACGAGCAGTACTTC	CASSFGTSGSYEQYF
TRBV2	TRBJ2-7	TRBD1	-	TGTGCCAGCCGGATCAGACCACCCCGGGACAGGGCGGGGTCCTACGAGCAGTACTTC	CASRIRPPRDRAGSYEQYF
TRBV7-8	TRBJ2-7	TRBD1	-	TGTGCCAGCAGCCACGACAGGGGGAAACCCTACGAGCAGTACTTC	CASSHDRGKPYEQYF
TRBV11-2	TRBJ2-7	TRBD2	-	TGTGCCAGCAGCGGGGGACTAGCGGAACCCCTCTGGGAGCAGTACTTC	CASSGGLAEPLWEQYF
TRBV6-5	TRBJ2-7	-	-	TGTGCCAGCACCAACAGCGATCGCTCCTACGAGCAGTACTTC	CASTNSDRSYEQYF
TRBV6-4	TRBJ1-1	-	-	TGTGCCAGCAGTGACTCCCATACCGACTCACACACTGAAGCTTTCTTT	CASSDSHTDSHTEAFF
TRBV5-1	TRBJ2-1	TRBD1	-	TGCGCCAGCAGCTCAGACAGGGGGCTTTACAATGAGCAGTTCTTC	CASSSDRGLYNEQFF
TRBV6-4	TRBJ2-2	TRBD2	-	TGTGCCAGCAGTGACTCAGCGGGAGGGCCCGGGGAGCTGTTTTTT	CASSDSAGGPGELFF
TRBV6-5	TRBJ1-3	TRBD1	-	TGTGCCAGCAGTGTTCGGACAGGGAAAACCATATATTTT	CASSVRTGKTIYF
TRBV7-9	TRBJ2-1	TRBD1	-	TGTGCCAGCAGCCAACCGGGACAGGGGGTGAATGAGCAGTTCTTC	CASSQPGQGVNEQFF
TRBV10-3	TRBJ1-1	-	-	TGTGCCATCGGGGGCGACCACGAGAACACTGAAGCTTTCTTT	CAIGGDHENTEAFF
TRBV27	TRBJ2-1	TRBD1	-	TGTGCCAGCAGGCCGGGACAGGGGGCTAGTGAGCAGTTCTTC	CASRPGQGASEQFF
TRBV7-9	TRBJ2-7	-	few	TGTGCCAGCAGCTCCGACAGTGTCTCCTACGAGCAGTACTTC	CASSSDSVSYEQYF
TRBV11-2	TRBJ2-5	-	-	TGTGCCAGCAGCCGAGCATGGGGGGCAAAGACCCAGTACTTC	CASSRAWGAKTQYF
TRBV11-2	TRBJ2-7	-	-	TGTGCCAGCAGCGCGACCTACGAGCAGTACTTC	CASSATYEQYF